This T cell receptor beta chain was identified during a study of cytomegalovirus exposure and HLA in healthy donors. This clone has a single count. J lost 2 bases, V lost 3 bases, and 1 base had no gene match. The length of the CDR3 is 13 residues. Germline V gene sequence: CDR1 KGHSH, CDR2 LQKENI. Sequenced by immunoSEQ multiplex PCR; TCRdb stores in-frame clones only, minus some. This table holds about 170,000 clones, roughly 86% found once. Sequenced material: PBMCs. The source of this sequence is a man between 18 and 35 years old in good health and CMV-seropositive. The V call is TRBV18, the J call TRBJ2-7; 7 nucleotides match TRBD2. CDR3 bases: TGTGCCAGCTCACCGAGCGGGGCCTACGAGCAGTACTTC. Amino acid sequence: CASSPSGAYEQYF.